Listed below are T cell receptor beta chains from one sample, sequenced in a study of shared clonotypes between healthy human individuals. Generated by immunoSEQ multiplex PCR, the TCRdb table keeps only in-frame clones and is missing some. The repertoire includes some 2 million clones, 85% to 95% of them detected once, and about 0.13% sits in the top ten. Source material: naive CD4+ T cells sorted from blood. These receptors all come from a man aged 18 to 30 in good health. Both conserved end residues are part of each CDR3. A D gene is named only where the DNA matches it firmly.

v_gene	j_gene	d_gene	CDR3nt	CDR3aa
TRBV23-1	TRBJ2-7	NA	TGCGCCAGCAGTCAAAAGACGGATCATATTGTGCAGTACTTC	CASSQKTDHIVQYF
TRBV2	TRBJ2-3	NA	TGTGCCAGCGGCGGGGTTCCCCTTAGCACAGATACGCAGTATTTT	CASGGVPLSTDTQYF
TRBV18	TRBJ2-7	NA	TGTGCCAGCTCGAGAGCTAGCCCCTACGAGCAGTACTTC	CASSRASPYEQYF
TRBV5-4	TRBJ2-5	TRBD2	TGTGCCAGCAGCGGCGGGGGAGGGACTCCCCAGTACTTC	CASSGGGGTPQYF
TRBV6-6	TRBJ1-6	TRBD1	TGTGCCAGCAGTTATTCGACAGGGGGCAATTCACCCCTCCACTTT	CASSYSTGGNSPLHF
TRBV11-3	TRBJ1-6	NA	TGTGCCAGCTCCAACAGAAATAATTCACCCCTCCACTTT	CASSNRNNSPLHF
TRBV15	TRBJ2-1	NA	TGTGCCACCAGCCCCGGGACTTACAATGAGCAGTTCTTC	CATSPGTYNEQFF
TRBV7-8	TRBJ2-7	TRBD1	TGTGCCAGCAGCTTCGGGACAGGGGGCGAGCAGTACTTC	CASSFGTGGEQYF
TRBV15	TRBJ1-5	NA	TGTGCCACCAGCATCCTCCGCAATCAGCCCCAGCATTTT	CATSILRNQPQHF
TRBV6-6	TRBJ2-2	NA	TGTGCCAGCAGTTACGCGGCGAACACCGGGGAGCTGTTTTTT	CASSYAANTGELFF
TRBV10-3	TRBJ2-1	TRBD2	TGTGCCATCGCGACTAGCGGGAGCTCCTACAATGAGCAGTTCTTC	CAIATSGSSYNEQFF
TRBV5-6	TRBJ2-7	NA	TGTGCCAGCACCCTGCGGGGATACTACTCCTACGAGCAGTACTTC	CASTLRGYYSYEQYF
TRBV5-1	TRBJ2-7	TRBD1	TGCGCCAGCAGCACCGAACCCACAGGGGGCTCCTACGAGCAGTACTTC	CASSTEPTGGSYEQYF
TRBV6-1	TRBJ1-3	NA	TGTGCCAGCAGTGAATGGGGAAACACCATATATTTT	CASSEWGNTIYF
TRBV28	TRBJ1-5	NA	TGTGCCAGCAGTTTAAGTCAGGGGCATCAGCCCCAGCATTTT	CASSLSQGHQPQHF
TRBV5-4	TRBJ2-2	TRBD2	TGTGCCAGCAGCTCCCCTAGCGGGAGTGTCGGGGAGCTGTTTTTT	CASSSPSGSVGELFF
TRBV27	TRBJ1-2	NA	TGTGCCAGCAGCCTATCCGCAGCGAACTATGGCTACACCTTC	CASSLSAANYGYTF
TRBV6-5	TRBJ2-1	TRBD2	TGTGCCAGCAGTTACGTAAGTCGCGGGAGAGGTAATGAGCAGTTCTTC	CASSYVSRGRGNEQFF
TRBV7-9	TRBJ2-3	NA	TGTGCCAGCAGCTCCCTCCGGTCCGGCGCAGATACGCAGTATTTT	CASSSLRSGADTQYF
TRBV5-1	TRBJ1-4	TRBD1	TGCGCCAGCAGCTCAGGGGGGCCCAATGAAAAACTGTTTTTT	CASSSGGPNEKLFF
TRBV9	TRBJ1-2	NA	TGTGCCAGCAGCAGGGAGGGTACTGCTAACTATGGCTACACCTTC	CASSREGTANYGYTF
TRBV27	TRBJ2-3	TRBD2	TGTGCCAGCAGCACCGGACTAGTGAGGCCAGATACGCAGTATTTT	CASSTGLVRPDTQYF
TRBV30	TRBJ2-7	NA	TGTGCCTGGAGTTCGCAGGCGGGCGAGCAGTACTTC	CAWSSQAGEQYF
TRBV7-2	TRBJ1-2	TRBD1	TGTGCCAGCAGCCCTAGACAGGGCCGGGATGGCTACACCTTC	CASSPRQGRDGYTF
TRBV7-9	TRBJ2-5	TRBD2	TGTGCCAGCAGCTTGGGACTAGCTCTGGAGACCCAGTACTTC	CASSLGLALETQYF
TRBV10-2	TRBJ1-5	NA	TGCGCCAGCGGTCAGAGTTTTAGCAATCAGCCCCAGCATTTT	CASGQSFSNQPQHF
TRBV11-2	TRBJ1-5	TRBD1	TGTGCCAGCAGCTTAGGGGGGACAGTGAATCAGCCCCAGCATTTT	CASSLGGTVNQPQHF
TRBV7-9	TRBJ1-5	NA	TGTGCCAGCAGCTTAGGGACAGTTATCAATCAGCCCCAGCATTTT	CASSLGTVINQPQHF
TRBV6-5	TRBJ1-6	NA	TGTGCCAGCAGTTTGGGACGGGATAATTCACCCCTCCACTTT	CASSLGRDNSPLHF
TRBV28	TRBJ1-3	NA	TGTGCCAGCAGCCCCCGGCGGCAGGGAGCCATATATTTT	CASSPRRQGAIYF
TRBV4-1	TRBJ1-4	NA	TGCGCCAGCAGCCAAGCATTCAGTCTCGGGGAAAAACTGTTTTTT	CASSQAFSLGEKLFF